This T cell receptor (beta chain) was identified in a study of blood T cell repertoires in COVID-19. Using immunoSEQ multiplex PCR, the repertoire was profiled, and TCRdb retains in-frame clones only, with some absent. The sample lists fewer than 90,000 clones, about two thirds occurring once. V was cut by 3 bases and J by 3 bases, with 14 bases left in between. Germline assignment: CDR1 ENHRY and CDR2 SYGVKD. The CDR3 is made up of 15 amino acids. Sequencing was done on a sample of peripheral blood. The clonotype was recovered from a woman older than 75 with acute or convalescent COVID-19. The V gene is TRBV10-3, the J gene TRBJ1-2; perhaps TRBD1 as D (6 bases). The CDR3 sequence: CAISDGGARDYGYTF. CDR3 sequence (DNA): TGTGCCATCAGTGACGGGGGGGCCCGGGACTATGGCTACACCTTC.